This T cell receptor beta chain was sequenced during a study of cytomegalovirus exposure and HLA in healthy donors. The study's findings and limits: According to the study, around 160 TCR beta chains were cytomegalovirus-associated. Looking again later, the authors saw that most CMV-associated TCR beta chains seemed HLA-restricted.

Researchers ran the PCR with 60 Vbeta and 13 Jbeta primers. The repertoire was sequenced with immunoSEQ multiplex PCR; TCRdb's copy has only in-frame clones and lacks some. The repertoire consists of some 180,000 clones, with more than 65% occurring once and the leading ten covering 3.4%. This clone was recorded only once. No antigen is known for it. Looked up from germline, CDR1 is MNHEY and CDR2 is SMNVEV (reference sequence). This CDR3 contains 11 residues. V was shortened by 7 bases and J by 5 bases, with 9 bases between the two germline ends. The specimen was PBMCs. This TCR derives from a man aged 35-49 years in good health and CMV-seropositive. The chain couples TRBV27 to TRBJ2-7; D call uncertain. The CDR3 nucleotides are TGTGCCAGCACCCTGGGCCACGAGCAGTACTTC. Amino acids: CASTLGHEQYF.